This entry lists 24 T cell receptor beta chains sequenced from one sample in a study of cytomegalovirus exposure and HLA in healthy donors. Researchers ran the PCR with 60 Vbeta and 13 Jbeta primers. Generated by immunoSEQ multiplex PCR, the TCRdb table keeps only in-frame clones and is missing some. The sample lists 150,000 to 200,000 clones; 79% were seen once. Sequences were obtained from PBMCs. These receptor sequences come from a young woman in good health and CMV-seropositive.

The chain joins TRBV25-1 to TRBJ2-1, with D maybe TRBD2 (5 bases). The CDR3 has 15 amino acids. The germline CDR1 and CDR2 sequences are MGHDK and SYGVNS. Deletions cut 2 bases from V and 8 bases from J, with 16 bases between. The CDR3 nucleotides are TGTGCCAGCAGTGAACCTGGGAGTGGGAGCGATGAGCAGTTCTTC. It encodes CASSEPGSGSDEQFF.

The gene calls are TRBV6-1 and TRBJ2-7, with a tentative D call TRBD1 (6 bases). Germline CDR1 MNHNS, CDR2 SASEGT. The CDR3 has 12 amino acids. V was trimmed by 8 bases and J by 4 bases, leaving 12 bases between them. The CDR3 DNA reads TGTGCCAGCTTGGGACACCTATACGAGCAGTACTTC. Its translation is CASLGHLYEQYF.

The chain couples TRBV10-2 to TRBJ2-1; TRBD2 aligns across 11 bases. CDR1 is WSHSY and CDR2 is SAAADI in the germline V gene. Unmatched junction bases numbered 1, after V lost 4 bases and J lost 2 bases. The length of the CDR3 is 15 residues. This CDR3 is CASSVTSGTYNEQFF. The CDR3 DNA follows: TGCGCCAGCAGTGTGACTAGCGGGACCTACAATGAGCAGTTCTTC.

Only a few counts were recorded for this clone. This chain connects TRBV5-1 to TRBJ1-4; tentative D call: TRBD1 (6 bases). CDR1 and CDR2 from the germline V gene are SGHRS and YFSETQ. The CDR3 runs 14 residues. Trimming took off 6 bases at V and 4 bases at J, with 13 bases between the two ends. The CDR3 is CASNGGGSNEKLFF. CDR3 nucleotides: TGCGCCAGCAATGGGGGGGGCAGTAATGAAAAACTGTTTTTT.

To note about this clone: The junction departs from germline at one end; a sequencing error may be responsible. The J gene is TRBJ2-7, the V gene TRBV5-1; D is perhaps TRBD1 (5 bases). Germline V gene sequence: CDR1 SGHRS, CDR2 YFSETQ. The CDR3 totals 13 residues. CDR3 DNA: TGCGCCAGCAGCCTTACAGGTACCTACAAGCAGTACTTC. Translated, it gives CASSLTGTYKQYF.

This clone has only one observation. This chain joins TRBV27 and TRBJ1-5; no clear D. V lost 2 bases and J 3 bases, leaving 14 bases between the germline ends. CDR1 and CDR2 (germline): MNHEY, SMNVEV (reference sequence). The CDR3 sequence is 16 residues long. The CDR3 DNA is TGTGCCAGCAGTTTAATATCGGCAGGATCCAATCAGCCCCAGCATTTT. Amino acid sequence: CASSLISAGSNQPQHF.

The V call is TRBV10-3, the J call TRBJ1-2; D gene unclear. There are 16 residues in the CDR3. V was clipped by 2 bases and J by 6 bases, with 19 bases between them. Germline values: CDR1 ENHRY, CDR2 SYGVKD. Here the CDR3 DNA reads TGTGCCATCAGTGAGCAGCCTACCGGGAGGAGAGATGGCTACACCTTC. Translation gives CAISEQPTGRRDGYTF.

This chain links TRBV7-8 with TRBJ1-4, with 7 nucleotides matching TRBD1. The CDR3 is made up of 14 amino acids. Per the germline V gene, CDR1 is SGHVS and CDR2 is FQNEAQ. The junction had 2 bases not matched to a gene; V was cut back by 3 bases and J by 4 bases. CDR3 nucleotide sequence: TGTGCCAGCAGCTTGGGACAGTTTAATGAAAAACTGTTTTTT. This encodes CASSLGQFNEKLFF.

V usage is TRBV28 and J usage is TRBJ1-2; 7 bases align to TRBD1. CDR1 and CDR2 (germline): MDHEN, SYDVKM. The CDR3 is made up of 13 amino acids. With V trimmed by 8 bases and J by 2 bases, 5 bases remained unmatched. The CDR3 spells CASYDRENYGYTF. DNA of the CDR3: TGTGCCAGCTATGACAGGGAAAACTATGGCTACACCTTC.

V gene TRBV29-1 combines with J gene TRBJ2-7; D possibly corresponds to TRBD2 (6 bases). Germline V gene data show CDR1 as SQVTM and CDR2 as ANQGSEA. V lost 4 bases, J lost 5 bases, and 18 bases lay in between. The length of the CDR3 is 14 residues. The CDR3 loop reads CSVVGGGIWDEQYF. CDR3 in DNA: TGCAGCGTTGTGGGCGGCGGGATATGGGACGAGCAGTACTTC.

This clone was recorded a few times. The chain employs TRBV4-2 and TRBJ1-2, with a weak D call TRBD1 (5 bases). The CDR3 is 14 residues long. Trimming cost V 0 bases and J 5 bases, with 10 bases left between them. Germline assignment: CDR1 LGHNA and CDR2 YNFKEQ. The CDR3 is CASSQEWGEYGYTF. The CDR3 bases are TGTGCCAGCAGCCAAGAATGGGGGGAGTATGGCTACACCTTC.

This clone showed up just once. V is TRBV9 and J is TRBJ2-2, with a tentative D call TRBD1 (6 bases). The V gene's germline CDR1 is SGDLS and CDR2 YYNGEE. With 4 bases removed from V and 0 bases from J, the gap between germline ends came to 13 bases. The CDR3 has 16 residues. The CDR3 sequence is CASSPQGTSNTGELFF. CDR3 DNA: TGTGCCAGCAGCCCGCAGGGGACATCGAACACCGGGGAGCTGTTTTTT.

V usage is TRBV19 and J usage is TRBJ2-3, with 9 bases fitting TRBD1. CDR3 length equals 15 residues. The trim removed 5 bases at V and 1 base at J, leaving 4 bases unmatched. Germline-derived CDR1 and CDR2 are LNHDA and SQIVND (reference sequence). The CDR3 spells CASSLGQGGTDTQYF. The CDR3 coding sequence is TGTGCCAGTAGTTTGGGACAGGGAGGCACAGATACGCAGTATTTT.

This chain links TRBV25-1 with TRBJ1-2, with a weak D call TRBD1 (5 bases). CDR1 and CDR2 from the germline V gene are MGHDK and SYGVNS. The CDR3 contains 15 residues. Trimming took 5 bases from V and 6 from J, leaving 19 bases between them. The CDR3 spells CASSKSEAGIDGYTF. CDR3 nucleotides: TGTGCCAGCAGTAAATCCGAGGCAGGGATAGATGGCTACACCTTC.

This clone appeared a few times. The chain combines TRBV19 with TRBJ2-5; 9 positions agree with TRBD1. Germline V gives CDR1 LNHDA, CDR2 SQIVND (reference sequence). The CDR3 is 16 residues long. The V segment lost 7 bases and the J segment 2 bases; nucleotides outside the gene matches: 11. The CDR3 DNA reads TGTGCCAGTACCGTAACCGGGACAGGGAGACAAGAGACCCAGTACTTC. As protein: CASTVTGTGRQETQYF.

V usage is TRBV18 and J usage is TRBJ1-2; 7 nucleotides match TRBD1. The trim removed 3 bases at V and 0 bases at J, leaving 7 bases unmatched. Germline CDR1 and CDR2: KGHSH and LQKENI. This CDR3 region has 16 residues. The CDR3 coding sequence is TGTGCCAGCTCACCGGACAGGAGGATTACTAACTATGGCTACACCTTC. Amino acids: CASSPDRRITNYGYTF.

CDR3 nucleotides: TGTGCCAGCAGTTACCGGACTAGCGGGTACGAGCAGTACTTC. Translating it yields CASSYRTSGYEQYF. This chain links TRBV6-5 with TRBJ2-7; TRBD2 aligns across 11 bases. This CDR3 is 14 amino acids long. Germline V gives CDR1 MNHEY, CDR2 SVGAGI. V was clipped by 2 bases and J by 4 bases; unmatched bases: 1.

The rearrangement joins TRBV7-6 to TRBJ2-2; 8 positions agree with TRBD1. Germline V gives CDR1 SGHVS, CDR2 FNYEAQ. The CDR3 sequence is 19 residues long. Trimming took 1 base from V and 0 from J; bases not matched to a gene: 10. CDR3 sequence: CASSLVWETGATNTGELFF. Written as DNA, the CDR3 is TGTGCCAGCAGCTTAGTTTGGGAGACAGGGGCTACGAACACCGGGGAGCTGTTTTTT.

This clone was seen only a few times. The chain carries TRBV29-1 and TRBJ1-1, with D tentatively TRBD1 (5 bases). V lost 6 bases and J lost 0, with 8 bases in between. The germline V gene encodes CDR1 SQVTM and CDR2 ANQGSEA. The CDR3 consists of 12 residues. In DNA, the CDR3 is TGCAGCGTCGACAGCTTGAACACTGAAGCTTTCTTT. As protein: CSVDSLNTEAFF.

In its sample, this clone was seen once. The chain employs TRBV18 and TRBJ1-2, with TRBD1 matching 7 bases. The CDR3 runs to 14 residues. The trim removed 0 bases at V and 7 bases at J, leaving 5 bases unmatched. CDR1 and CDR2 from the germline V gene are KGHSH and LQKENI. CDR3 coding DNA: TGTGCCAGCTCACCACCTGGAGGGGGCGGTGGCTACACCTTC. Translation: CASSPPGGGGGYTF.

The V call is TRBV11-3, the J call TRBJ2-1; perhaps TRBD1 as D (6 bases). The CDR3 length is 15 residues. CDR1 and CDR2 (germline): SGHNT, YENEEA. Trimming cost V 5 bases and J 0 bases, with 11 bases left between them. CDR3: CASSTRTVSYNEQFF. The CDR3 region has the DNA TGTGCCAGCAGCACCCGGACAGTCTCCTACAATGAGCAGTTCTTC.

The table lists this clone with a few counts. The V and J genes are TRBV25-1 and TRBJ2-5; D call uncertain. The germline V and J ends were trimmed by 5 bases and 5 bases, with 18 bases remaining between them. In germline, CDR1 is MGHDK, CDR2 SYGVNS. The CDR3 covers 15 residues. CDR3 sequence: CASSKSLVSWETQYF. CDR3 nucleotide sequence: TGTGCCAGCAGTAAATCTCTAGTGTCGTGGGAGACCCAGTACTTC.

The chain couples TRBV18 to TRBJ1-5; 9 bases are a match to TRBD1. CDR1 and CDR2 from the germline V gene are KGHSH and LQKENI. The CDR3 totals 15 residues. Trimming took 3 bases from V and 5 from J; bases not matched to a gene: 5. The CDR3 DNA reads as TGTGCCAGCTCACCTGTACAGGGGGCGCATCAGCCCCAGCATTTT. Translated: CASSPVQGAHQPQHF.

CDR3 in DNA: TGTGCCAGCAGCCCGGGAGTGGACATTTACGAGCAGTACTTC. It translates to CASSPGVDIYEQYF. V usage is TRBV2 and J usage is TRBJ2-7, with a tentative D call TRBD2 (6 bases). The length of the CDR3 is 14 residues. The germline V and J ends were trimmed by 6 bases and 4 bases, with 16 bases remaining between them. Germline assignment: CDR1 SNHLY and CDR2 FYNNEI.